These 10 T cell receptor beta chains were all obtained from the same sample, sequenced in a study of follicular helper T cells after annual influenza vaccination. Sequenced by immunoSEQ multiplex PCR; TCRdb stores in-frame clones only, minus some. The sample has approximately 10,000 clones, 70% to 85% seen once; the top ten hold approximately 0.9%. The input for sequencing was CXCR5- memory CD4+ T cells sorted from blood, taken 6 weeks after influenza vaccination. The receptors come from an adult who received the influenza vaccine.

The genes are TRBV28 and TRBJ1-5, with 9 bases that match TRBD1. Germline lookup yields CDR1 MDHEN and CDR2 SYDVKM. Losses at the gene ends were 5 bases for V and 3 bases for J; bases not matched to a gene: 5. The CDR3 covers 15 residues. The CDR3 coding sequence is TGTGCCAGCAGTCCGACAGGGGGTTACAATCAGCCCCAGCATTTT. Its translation is CASSPTGGYNQPQHF. The full variable domain, in which reference TRBV28 and TRBJ1-5 provide the parts outside the CDR3, is DVKVTQSSRYLVKRTGEKVFLECVQDMDHENMFWYRQDPGLGLRLIYFSYDVKMKEKGDIPEGYSVSREKKERFSLILESASTNQTSMYLCASSPTGGYNQPQHFGDGTRLSIL.

The chain has TRBV4-1 and TRBJ1-5; TRBD1 is a possible D gene (5 bases). Germline CDR1 and CDR2: MGHRA and YSYEKL. The CDR3 runs 15 residues. Trimming removed 1 base from V and 1 base from J, with 8 bases in between. The CDR3 region has the DNA TGCGCCAGCAGCCAAGTAGGGGTCAGCAATCAGCCCCAGCATTTT. Translated, it gives CASSQVGVSNQPQHF.

This clone was detected a few times. The chain carries TRBV5-1 and TRBJ1-6, with TRBD1 identical over 8 bases. Per germline, CDR1 SGHRS and CDR2 YFSETQ. V lost 0 bases, J lost 6 bases, and 2 bases stayed unmatched. The length of the CDR3 is 15 residues. In DNA form, the CDR3 reads TGCGCCAGCAGCTTGGCAGGGGGCCGTAATTCACCCCTCCACTTT. This sequence encodes CASSLAGGRNSPLHF. Combining the CDR3 with reference TRBV5-1 and TRBJ1-6 gives the whole variable domain KAGVTQTPRYLIKTRGQQVTLSCSPISGHRSVSWYQQTPGQGLQFLFEYFSETQRNKGNFPGRFSGRQFSNSRSEMNVSTLELGDSALYLCASSLAGGRNSPLHFGNGTRLTVT.

The chain combines TRBV27 with TRBJ2-1, with D possibly TRBD1 on 5 matching bases. CDR1 MNHEY and CDR2 SMNVEV come from the germline V gene (reference sequence). V gave up 7 bases and J gave up 0 bases, with 10 bases separating them. The CDR3 covers 14 residues. The CDR3 DNA is TGTGCCAGCAATTGGGGCGACTCCTACAATGAGCAGTTCTTC. This translates into CASNWGDSYNEQFF.

This chain links TRBV7-9 with TRBJ2-5; 9 bases fit TRBD1. Germline values: CDR1 SEHNR, CDR2 FQNEAQ (reference sequence). Losses at the gene ends were 1 base for V and 2 bases for J; bases not matched to a gene: 2. This CDR3 contains 15 residues. The CDR3 is CASSLDGTGQETQYF. DNA of the CDR3: TGTGCCAGCAGCTTAGATGGGACAGGGCAAGAGACCCAGTACTTC.

The genes are TRBV10-3 and TRBJ2-1; unclear D gene. Trimming removed 3 bases from V and 5 bases from J, with 5 bases in between. Germline assignment: CDR1 ENHRY and CDR2 SYGVKD. This CDR3 has 12 residues. The chain's CDR3 is CAISDPDNEQFF. CDR3 in DNA: TGTGCCATCAGTGACCCGGACAATGAGCAGTTCTTC.

This CDR3 is CASSPSGGKETQYF. The CDR3 nucleotides are TGTGCCAGCAGCCCTAGCGGGGGGAAAGAGACCCAGTACTTC. This chain uses TRBV7-2 with TRBJ2-5; 11 bases agree with TRBD2. The CDR3 contains 14 residues. Looked up from germline, CDR1 is SGHTA and CDR2 is FQGNSA. The trim removed 5 bases at V and 3 bases at J, leaving 2 bases unmatched.

The chain combines TRBV29-1 with TRBJ2-5; tentative D call: TRBD1 (6 bases). V was shortened by 5 bases and J by 5 bases, with 15 bases between the two germline ends. CDR1 SQVTM and CDR2 ANQGSEA come from the germline V gene. The CDR3 covers 13 residues. The CDR3 sequence: CSVCGGERETQYF. The CDR3 DNA reads as TGCAGCGTTTGTGGGGGCGAGAGGGAGACCCAGTACTTC.

The chain has TRBV5-1 and TRBJ2-2, with D unclear. There are 15 residues in the CDR3. The germline V and J ends were trimmed by 3 bases and 4 bases, with 13 bases remaining between them. Per germline, CDR1 SGHRS and CDR2 YFSETQ. In nucleotides, the CDR3 is TGCGCCAGCAGCTCCGAACCTCAGATCACCGGGGAGCTGTTTTTT. It translates to CASSSEPQITGELFF.

The CDR3 sequence is CASSLASPGGNQPQHF. The CDR3 DNA reads TGTGCCAGCAGCTTAGCTTCTCCAGGGGGCAATCAGCCCCAGCATTTT. This chain connects TRBV7-2 to TRBJ1-5; tentatively, D is TRBD1 (6 bases). The CDR3 contains 16 residues. Germline assignment: CDR1 SGHTA and CDR2 FQGNSA. The V and J ends lost 0 bases and 2 bases respectively, with 11 bases between them.